The T cell receptor (beta chain) described here comes from a study of cytomegalovirus exposure and HLA in healthy donors. At the level of the study: Counted in an early data release were approximately 85 million unique TCRs from HLA-typed donors.

Donors sampled were nominally healthy, though unrecorded immune exposures were likely. The study ran its PCR with 60 Vbeta and 13 Jbeta primers. Per the original methods: In a later analysis, of roughly 83 million unique beta chains, roughly 10 million appeared in at least two donors. Method: immunoSEQ multiplex PCR; TCRdb's copy keeps in-frame clones and lacks some. The V and J calls and the clone size are those of that table, but D and trimming were determined from the DNA. The table records 200,000 to 250,000 clones, roughly four fifths of them present only once. The CDR3 is 15 residues long. Trimming took 3 bases from V and 2 from J, leaving 13 bases between them. The germline V gene has CDR1 SGHDT and CDR2 YYEEEE.

The sequenced sample was PBMCs. The origin of this receptor is a girl aged 2-10 years in good health and CMV-seronegative. The rearrangement joins TRBV5-6 to TRBJ2-3; D might be TRBD1 (6 bases). This chain's CDR3 is CASSSQGGFTDTQYF. DNA of the CDR3: TGTGCCAGCAGCTCACAGGGCGGGTTCACAGATACGCAGTATTTT.